The 24 T cell receptor beta chains below were found in one sample sequenced in a study of blood T cells in healthy people across ages. It was with a sample-barcoded 5' primer and a J-beta primer mix that a second PCR of roughly 6 to 12 cycles was run. MiXCR, run by TCRdb on the 5' RACE reads, gives a single entry per CDR3 protein. This sample carries some 800,000 distinct CDR3 sequences, roughly 25% of them seen once, and the ten largest clones take 3.7%. These data also formed part of another study, on T cells of mothers and their children.

The sequenced sample was blood. The receptors come from a boy aged 5 to 17 in good health.

This clonotype showed up just once. The chain carries TRBV12-5 and TRBJ2-1, with TRBD2 matching over 9 bases. With 0 bases clipped from V and 4 bases from J, the junction kept 16 bases outside the gene matches. From germline, CDR1 is LGHNT and CDR2 FRNRAP. CDR3 length: 20 amino acids. The CDR3 bases are TGTGCTAGTGGTTTGGTTTTGGAAGGGAGCGGGGGGATTCTTTACAATGAGCAGTTCTTC. This sequence encodes CASGLVLEGSGGILYNEQFF.

This clonotype has more than one count but fewer than ten. This chain links TRBV11-2 with TRBJ1-2, with D hard to call. CDR1 and CDR2 from the germline V gene are SGHAT and FQNNGV. Trimming removed 5 bases from V and 7 bases from J, with 14 bases in between. This CDR3 spans 13 amino acids. The CDR3 spells CASSAVGVFGYTF. The CDR3 nucleotides are TGTGCCAGCAGCGCTGTGGGCGTGTTTGGCTACACCTTC.

The rearrangement joins TRBV7-2 to TRBJ2-1, with 8 positions matching TRBD2. The CDR3 length is 15 residues. J was trimmed by 0 bases and V by 11 bases; bases with no gene match: 9. CDR1 and CDR2 from the germline V gene are SGHTA and FQGNSA. The CDR3 nucleotides read TGTGCCGACAGCGATAGCGGGACCTCCTACAATGAGCAGTTCTTC. Protein sequence: CADSDSGTSYNEQFF.

This chain uses TRBV4-1 with TRBJ1-4; 7 bases fit TRBD1. The CDR3 has 15 residues. After removal of 2 bases from V and 3 bases from J, the junction contained 3 bases not matched to a gene. Germline V gene sequence: CDR1 MGHRA, CDR2 YSYEKL. CDR3 sequence: CASSQLGQSNEKLFF. DNA for the CDR3: TGCGCCAGCAGCCAATTGGGACAGTCTAATGAAAAACTGTTTTTT.

V usage is TRBV7-6 and J usage is TRBJ2-5; D may be TRBD1 (5 bases). Trimming pared 1 base from V and 2 bases from J, leaving 8 bases between. The CDR3 covers 14 residues. Germline V gene data show CDR1 as SGHVS and CDR2 as FNYEAQ. CDR3 sequence: CASSLVRQQETQYF. The DNA of the CDR3 is TGTGCCAGCAGCTTAGTCAGACAGCAAGAGACCCAGTACTTC.

The V gene is TRBV20-1, the J gene TRBJ2-6; D might be TRBD2 (5 bases). Trimming took 3 bases from V and 0 from J, leaving 9 bases between them. The CDR3 covers 15 residues. CDR1 is DFQATT, CDR2 SNEGSKA, per germline (reference sequence). Here the CDR3 reads CSARPGGSGANVLTF. CDR3 nucleotides: TGCAGTGCTAGGCCCGGAGGCTCTGGGGCCAACGTCCTGACTTTC.

V and J are TRBV28 and TRBJ1-4; tentative D call: TRBD1 (5 bases). This CDR3 is built from 15 residues. Germline loops: CDR1 MDHEN, CDR2 SYDVKM. V lost 3 bases to trimming and J lost 4 bases, with 12 bases between them. CDR3 region: CASSFSGANNEKLFF. For the CDR3, the DNA is TGTGCCAGCAGTTTTTCCGGGGCAAATAATGAAAAACTGTTTTTT. The variable domain in full, with the rest retrieved from reference TRBV28 and TRBJ1-4, is DVKVTQSSRYLVKRTGEKVFLECVQDMDHENMFWYRQDPGLGLRLIYFSYDVKMKEKGDIPEGYSVSREKKERFSLILESASTNQTSMYLCASSFSGANNEKLFFGSGTQLSVL.

The sample holds one count of this clonotype. The CDR3 spells CASSLWLAGNGELFF. In DNA form, the CDR3 reads TGCGCCAGCAGCTTGTGGCTAGCCGGTAACGGGGAGCTGTTTTTT. V gene TRBV5-1 combines with J gene TRBJ2-2; perhaps TRBD2 as D (5 bases). Germline V gene data show CDR1 as SGHRS and CDR2 as YFSETQ. The CDR3 is 15 residues long. Trimming left V 1 base short and J 7 bases short, with 14 bases between.

The V and J genes are TRBV6-2 or TRBV6-3 and TRBJ2-1; TRBD1 aligns across 9 bases. This CDR3 region has 16 residues. V lost 6 bases, J lost 9 bases, and 15 bases stayed unmatched. Per germline, CDR1 MNHEY and CDR2 SVGEGT. The CDR3 DNA reads TGTGCCAGCAGCACCAAACAGGGGGCCTTTCGGAGTGAGCAGTTCTTC. This gives the protein CASSTKQGAFRSEQFF.

At least ten counts were recorded for this clonotype. The chain couples TRBV20-1 to TRBJ2-3; 7 nucleotides align to TRBD2. V shed 0 bases and J 1 base; nucleotides not matched to a gene: 4. The CDR3 has 15 amino acids. CDR1 and CDR2 (germline): DFQATT, SNEGSKA (reference sequence). The CDR3 reads CSARDPAGGTDTQYF. In DNA, the CDR3 is TGCAGTGCTAGAGATCCGGCGGGGGGCACAGATACGCAGTATTTT.

The chain recombines TRBV9 with TRBJ2-1; TRBD2 agrees at 8 bases. Germline-derived CDR1 and CDR2 are SGDLS and YYNGEE. This CDR3 has 17 amino acids. With V trimmed by 7 bases and J by 0 bases, 12 bases remained unmatched. CDR3 DNA: TGTGCCAGCTCCCTAAGCGGACTAGCCTCCTCCTACAATGAGCAGTTCTTC. This codes for CASSLSGLASSYNEQFF.

This clonotype appeared a few times. The chain is built from TRBV29-1 and TRBJ1-2; D gene unclear. There are 14 residues in the CDR3. Trimming took off 2 bases at V and 0 bases at J, with 10 bases between the two ends. Germline V gene data show CDR1 as SQVTM and CDR2 as ANQGSEA. The DNA of the CDR3 is TGCAGCGTTGAAAGGCGGCTTTCTAACTATGGCTACACCTTC. This codes for CSVERRLSNYGYTF.

This chain joins TRBV5-1 and TRBJ2-1, with 9 bases aligning to TRBD2. Per the germline V gene, CDR1 is SGHRS and CDR2 is YFSETQ. V was clipped by 4 bases and J by 4 bases; unmatched bases: 12. This CDR3 region has 17 residues. The CDR3 DNA reads TGCGCCAGCAGCGTGGAGTTGGCGGGGGGGTATTACAATGAGCAGTTCTTC. This sequence encodes CASSVELAGGYYNEQFF.

The chain is built from TRBV12-3 or TRBV12-4 and TRBJ2-1, with D perhaps matching TRBD2 (5 bases). V was pared by 5 bases and J by 9 bases, with 14 bases between. The CDR3 is 13 residues long. This chain's CDR3 is CASSGRGEGEQFF. In DNA form, the CDR3 reads TGTGCCAGCAGTGGCCGGGGTGAGGGTGAGCAGTTCTTC.

The chain joins TRBV12-3 or TRBV12-4 to TRBJ2-4, with 7 bases identical to TRBD1. Germline trimming cut 7 bases from V and 0 bases from J; bases unmatched to any gene: 6. The CDR3 is 15 residues long. As DNA, the CDR3 is TGTGCCAGCACCCGACAGGGATTAGCCAAAAACATTCAGTACTTC. Encoded protein: CASTRQGLAKNIQYF.

This clonotype has only a few counts. This sequence joins TRBV7-9 and TRBJ1-1; D is unclear. Germline-derived CDR1 and CDR2 are SEHNR and FQNEAQ (reference sequence). CDR3 length: 14 amino acids. V was trimmed by 4 bases and J by 8 bases, leaving 17 bases between them. The DNA of the CDR3 is TGTGCCAGCAGCTACCTATCGTCCTCTGAAGAAGCTTTCTTT. The encoded protein is CASSYLSSSEEAFF.

This clonotype has more than one count but fewer than ten. The chain has TRBV9 and TRBJ1-2, with TRBD1 matching 7 bases. The J segment lost 8 bases and the V segment lost 4 bases, leaving 14 bases of the junction unmatched. The CDR3 sequence is 15 residues long. Looked up from germline, CDR1 is SGDLS and CDR2 is YYNGEE. The CDR3 sequence is CASSPNPTGSEGYTF. As DNA, the CDR3 is TGTGCCAGCAGCCCCAACCCGACAGGGTCGGAAGGCTACACCTTC.

This clonotype was detected ten times or more. The CDR3 region is CSVHGGTDTQYF. CDR3 coding DNA: TGCAGCGTTCACGGAGGGACAGATACGCAGTATTTT. The chain links TRBV29-1 to TRBJ2-3, with TRBD2 as a possible D gene (6 bases). Trimming removed 5 bases from V and 3 bases from J, with 9 bases in between. CDR1 SQVTM and CDR2 ANQGSEA come from the germline V gene. The CDR3 is made up of 12 amino acids.

This clonotype occurred a few times. The V gene is TRBV29-1, the J gene TRBJ1-1, with D uncertain. Trimming pared 7 bases from V and 1 base from J, leaving 13 bases between. From germline, CDR1 is SQVTM and CDR2 ANQGSEA. The length of the CDR3 is 13 residues. CDR3 protein: CSAGYPGNTEAFF. The CDR3, as DNA: TGCAGCGCCGGGTATCCAGGGAACACTGAAGCTTTCTTT.

The V call is TRBV7-8, the J call TRBJ1-1; 8 nucleotides align to TRBD1. There are 16 residues in the CDR3. Unmatched junction bases numbered 8, after V lost 1 base and J lost 4 bases. Per germline, CDR1 SGHVS and CDR2 FQNEAQ. This CDR3 reads CASSLDPGGIGTEAFF. The CDR3 bases are TGTGCCAGCAGCTTAGACCCAGGGGGCATCGGCACTGAAGCTTTCTTT.

This clonotype has a handful of counts. The rearrangement uses TRBV28 and TRBJ2-5; possibly TRBD1 or TRBD2 for D (5 bases each). Per the germline V gene, CDR1 is MDHEN and CDR2 is SYDVKM. V gave up 4 bases and J gave up 0 bases, with 18 bases separating them. CDR3 size: 17 residues. CDR3 loop: CASSSSPGTAYQETQYF. The CDR3, as DNA: TGTGCCAGCAGTTCCTCCCCCGGGACCGCCTACCAAGAGACCCAGTACTTC.

The rearrangement links TRBV6-5 to TRBJ1-2, with no clear D. The CDR3 covers 13 residues. Trimming pared 4 bases from V and 3 bases from J, leaving 9 bases between. The V gene's germline CDR1 is MNHEY and CDR2 SVGAGI. The DNA of the CDR3 is TGTGCCAGCAGTTTTGGACCGCACTATGGCTACACCTTC. Its translation: CASSFGPHYGYTF.

The CDR3 spells CATSDFWGAGGYTF. The CDR3 nucleotides are TGTGCCACCAGTGATTTTTGGGGGGCTGGTGGCTACACCTTC. J is TRBJ1-2 and V is TRBV24-1, with a possible D match to TRBD1 (6 bases). The germline V gene has CDR1 KGHDR and CDR2 SFDVKD. Between the trimmed V and J ends, which lost 1 base and 7 bases, there was a span of 12 bases. The CDR3 runs to 14 residues.

The chain recombines TRBV28 with TRBJ2-3; TRBD1 matches 7 bases. This CDR3 has 17 amino acids. Germline CDR1 and CDR2: MDHEN and SYDVKM. V trimming: 2 bases; J trimming: 2 bases; junction bases outside the gene matches: 10. The CDR3 here is CASSLPWDRTDTDTQYF. CDR3 coding DNA: TGTGCCAGCAGTTTACCCTGGGACAGAACTGACACAGATACGCAGTATTTT.